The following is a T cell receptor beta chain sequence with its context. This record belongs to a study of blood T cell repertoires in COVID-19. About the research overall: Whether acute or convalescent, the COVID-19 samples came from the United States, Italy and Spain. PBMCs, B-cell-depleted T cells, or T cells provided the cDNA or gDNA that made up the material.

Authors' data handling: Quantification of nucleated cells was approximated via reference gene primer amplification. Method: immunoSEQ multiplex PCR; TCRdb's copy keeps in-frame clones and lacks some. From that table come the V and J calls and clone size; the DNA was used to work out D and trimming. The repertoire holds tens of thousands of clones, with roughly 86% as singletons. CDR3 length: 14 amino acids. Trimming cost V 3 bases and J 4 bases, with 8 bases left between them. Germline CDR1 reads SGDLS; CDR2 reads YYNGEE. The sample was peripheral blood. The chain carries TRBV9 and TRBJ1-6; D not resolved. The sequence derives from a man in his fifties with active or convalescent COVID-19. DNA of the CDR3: TGTGCCAGCAGCGCATTACAGTATAATTCACCCCTCCACTTT. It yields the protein CASSALQYNSPLHF.